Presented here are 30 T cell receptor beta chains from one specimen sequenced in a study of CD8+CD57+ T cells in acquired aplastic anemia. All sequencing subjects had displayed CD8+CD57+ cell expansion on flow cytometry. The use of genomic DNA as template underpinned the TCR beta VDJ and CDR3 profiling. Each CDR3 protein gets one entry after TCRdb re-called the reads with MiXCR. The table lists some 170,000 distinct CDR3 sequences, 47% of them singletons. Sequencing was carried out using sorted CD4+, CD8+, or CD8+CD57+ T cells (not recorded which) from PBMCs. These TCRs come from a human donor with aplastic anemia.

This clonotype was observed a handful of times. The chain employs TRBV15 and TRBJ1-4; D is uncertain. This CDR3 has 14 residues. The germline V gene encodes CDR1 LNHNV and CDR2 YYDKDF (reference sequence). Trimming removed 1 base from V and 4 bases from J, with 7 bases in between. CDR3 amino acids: CATSRGTVNEKLFF. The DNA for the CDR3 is TGTGCCACCAGCAGAGGGACGGTTAATGAAAAACTGTTTTTT.

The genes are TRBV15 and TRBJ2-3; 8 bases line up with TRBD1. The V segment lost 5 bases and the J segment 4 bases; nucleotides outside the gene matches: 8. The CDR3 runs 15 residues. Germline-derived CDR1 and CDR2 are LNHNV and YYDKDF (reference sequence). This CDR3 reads CATSPKDRESDTQYF. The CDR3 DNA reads TGTGCCACCAGCCCAAAGGACAGGGAGTCAGATACGCAGTATTTT.

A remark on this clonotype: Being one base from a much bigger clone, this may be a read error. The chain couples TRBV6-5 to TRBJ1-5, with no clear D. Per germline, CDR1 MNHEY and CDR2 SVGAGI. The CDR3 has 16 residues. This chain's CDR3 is CASSYEMGPSNQPLHF. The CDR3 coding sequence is TGTGCCAGCAGTTACGAGATGGGTCCTAGCAATCAGCCCCTGCATTTT.

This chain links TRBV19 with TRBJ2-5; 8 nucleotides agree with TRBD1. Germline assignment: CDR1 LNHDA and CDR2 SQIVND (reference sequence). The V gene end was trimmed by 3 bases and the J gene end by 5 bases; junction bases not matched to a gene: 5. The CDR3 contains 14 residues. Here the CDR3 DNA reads TGTGCCAGTAGTATTCGACAGGGGAGGGAGACCCAGTACTTC. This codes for CASSIRQGRETQYF.

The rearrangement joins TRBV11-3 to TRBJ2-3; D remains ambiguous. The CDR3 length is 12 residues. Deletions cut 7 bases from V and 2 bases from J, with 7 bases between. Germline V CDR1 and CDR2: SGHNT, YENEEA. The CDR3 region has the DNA TGTGCCAGCAAAGGAACCACAGATACGCAGTATTTT. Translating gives CASKGTTDTQYF.

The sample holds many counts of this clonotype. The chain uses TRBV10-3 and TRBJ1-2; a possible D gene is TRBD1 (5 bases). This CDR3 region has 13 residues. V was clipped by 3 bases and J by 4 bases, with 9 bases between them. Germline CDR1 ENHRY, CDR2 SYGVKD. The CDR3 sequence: CAISDLGTYGYTF. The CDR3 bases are TGTGCCATCAGTGATTTGGGGACCTATGGCTACACCTTC.

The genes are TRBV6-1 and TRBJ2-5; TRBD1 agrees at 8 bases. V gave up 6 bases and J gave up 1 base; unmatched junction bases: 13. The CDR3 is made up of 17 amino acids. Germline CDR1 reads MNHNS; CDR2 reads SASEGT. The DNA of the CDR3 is TGTGCCAGCAGGCGCCCATGGGACAGGCCTCTCCAAGAGACCCAGTACTTC. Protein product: CASRRPWDRPLQETQYF.

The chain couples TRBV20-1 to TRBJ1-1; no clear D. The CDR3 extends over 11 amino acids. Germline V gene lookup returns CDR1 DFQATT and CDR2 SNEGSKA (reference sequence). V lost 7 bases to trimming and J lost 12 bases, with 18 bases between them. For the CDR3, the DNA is TGCAGTGTTTTTTTGGCCCCGTCAACTTTCTTT. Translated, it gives CSVFLAPSTFF.

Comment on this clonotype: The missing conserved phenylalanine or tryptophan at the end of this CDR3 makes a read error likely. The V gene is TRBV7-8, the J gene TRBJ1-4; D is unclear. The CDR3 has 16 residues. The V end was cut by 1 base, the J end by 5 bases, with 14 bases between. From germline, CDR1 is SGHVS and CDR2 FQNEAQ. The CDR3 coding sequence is TGTGCCAGCAGCTTAGTAGCAGGCGAGTGGAATGAAAAACTGTTTTAT. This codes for CASSLVAGEWNEKLFY.

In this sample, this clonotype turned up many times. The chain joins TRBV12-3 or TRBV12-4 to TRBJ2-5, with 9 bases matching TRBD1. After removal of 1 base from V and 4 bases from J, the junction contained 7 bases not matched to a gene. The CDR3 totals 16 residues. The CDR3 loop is CASSLGDRVVGETQYF. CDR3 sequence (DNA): TGTGCCAGCAGTTTAGGGGACAGGGTTGTGGGAGAGACCCAGTACTTC.

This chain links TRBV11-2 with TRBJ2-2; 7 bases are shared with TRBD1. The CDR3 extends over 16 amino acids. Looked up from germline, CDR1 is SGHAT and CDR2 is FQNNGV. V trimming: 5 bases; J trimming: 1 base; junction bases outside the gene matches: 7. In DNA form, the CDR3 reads TGTGCCAGCAGCCTTAGGGGGACAGAGAACACCGGGGAGCTGTTTTTT. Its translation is CASSLRGTENTGELFF.

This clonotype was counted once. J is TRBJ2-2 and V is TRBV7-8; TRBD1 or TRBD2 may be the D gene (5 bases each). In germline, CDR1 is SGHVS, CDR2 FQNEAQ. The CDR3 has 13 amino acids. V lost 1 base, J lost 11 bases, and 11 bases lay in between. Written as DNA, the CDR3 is TGTGCCAGCAGCTTAGGAGGGACCACTGAGCTGTTTTTT. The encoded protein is CASSLGGTTELFF.

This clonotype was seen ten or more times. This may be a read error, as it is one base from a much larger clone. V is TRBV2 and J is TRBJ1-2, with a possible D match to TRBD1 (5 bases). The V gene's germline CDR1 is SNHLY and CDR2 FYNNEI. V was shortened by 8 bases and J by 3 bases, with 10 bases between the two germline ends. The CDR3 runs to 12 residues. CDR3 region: CASGGGDYGYTF. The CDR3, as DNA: TGTGCCAGCGGCGGGGGGGACTATGGCTACACCTTC. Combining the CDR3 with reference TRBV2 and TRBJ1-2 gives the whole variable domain EPEVTQTPSHQVTQMGQEVILRCVPISNHLYFYWYRQILGQKVEFLVSFYNNEISEKSEIFDDQFSVERPDGSNFTLKIRSTKLEDSAMYFCASGGGDYGYTFGSGTRLTVV.

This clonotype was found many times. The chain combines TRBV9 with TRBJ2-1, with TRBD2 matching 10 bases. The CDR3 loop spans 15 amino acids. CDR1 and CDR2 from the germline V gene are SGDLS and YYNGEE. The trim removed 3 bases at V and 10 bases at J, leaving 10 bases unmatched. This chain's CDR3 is CASSGERGGSGEQFF. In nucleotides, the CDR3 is TGTGCCAGCAGCGGGGAGCGGGGGGGCTCAGGGGAGCAGTTCTTC.

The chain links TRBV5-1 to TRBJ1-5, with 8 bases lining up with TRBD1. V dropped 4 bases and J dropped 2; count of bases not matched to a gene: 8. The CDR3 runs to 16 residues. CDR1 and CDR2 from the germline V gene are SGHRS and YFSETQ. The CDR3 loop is CASSPGQGNGNQPQHF. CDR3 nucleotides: TGCGCCAGCAGCCCCGGACAGGGTAATGGCAATCAGCCCCAGCATTTT.

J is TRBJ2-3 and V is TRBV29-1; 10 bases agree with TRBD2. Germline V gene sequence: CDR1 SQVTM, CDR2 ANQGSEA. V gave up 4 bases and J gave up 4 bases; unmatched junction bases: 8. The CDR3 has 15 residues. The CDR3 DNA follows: TGCAGCGTTGTTCAGCTAGCGGGAGTAGCAGATACGCAGTATTTT. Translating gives CSVVQLAGVADTQYF.

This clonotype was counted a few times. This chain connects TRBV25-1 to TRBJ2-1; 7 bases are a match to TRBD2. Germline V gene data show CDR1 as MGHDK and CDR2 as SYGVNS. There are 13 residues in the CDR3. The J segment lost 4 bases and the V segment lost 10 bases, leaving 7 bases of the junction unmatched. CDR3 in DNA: TGTGCCACGGGAGGCGGAATTTACAATGAGCAGTTCTTC. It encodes CATGGGIYNEQFF. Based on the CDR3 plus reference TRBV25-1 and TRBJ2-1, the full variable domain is EADIYQTPRYLVIGTGKKITLECSQTMGHDKMYWYQQDPGMELHLIHYSYGVNSTEKGDLSSESTVSRIRTEHFPLTLESARPSHTSQYLCATGGGIYNEQFFGPGTRLTVL.

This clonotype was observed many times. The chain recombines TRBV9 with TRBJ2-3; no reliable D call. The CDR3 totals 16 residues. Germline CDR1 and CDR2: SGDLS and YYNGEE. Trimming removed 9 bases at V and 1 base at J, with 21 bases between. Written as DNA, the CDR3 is TGTGCCAACCGACCCGAGGCGCTCTTCGGCACAGATACGCAGTATTTT. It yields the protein CANRPEALFGTDTQYF.

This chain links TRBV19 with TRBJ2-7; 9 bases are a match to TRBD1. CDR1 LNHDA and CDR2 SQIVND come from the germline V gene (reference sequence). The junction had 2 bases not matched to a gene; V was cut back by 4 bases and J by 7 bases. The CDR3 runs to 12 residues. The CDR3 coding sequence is TGTGCCAGTAGTACCGGACAGGGGGAGCAGTACTTC. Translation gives CASSTGQGEQYF.

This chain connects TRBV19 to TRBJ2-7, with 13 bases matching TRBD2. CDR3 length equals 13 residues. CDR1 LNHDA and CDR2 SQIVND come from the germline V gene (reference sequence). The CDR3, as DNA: TGTGGGACTAGCGGGGGTAGAAGATACGAGCAGTACTTC. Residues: CGTSGGRRYEQYF.

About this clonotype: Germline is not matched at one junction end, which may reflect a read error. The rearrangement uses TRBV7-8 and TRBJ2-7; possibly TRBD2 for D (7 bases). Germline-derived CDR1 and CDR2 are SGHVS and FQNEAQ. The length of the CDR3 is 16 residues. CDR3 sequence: CTSSLGGGAWTYEQYF. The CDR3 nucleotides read TGTACCAGCAGCTTAGGGGGGGGAGCTTGGACCTACGAGCAGTACTTC.

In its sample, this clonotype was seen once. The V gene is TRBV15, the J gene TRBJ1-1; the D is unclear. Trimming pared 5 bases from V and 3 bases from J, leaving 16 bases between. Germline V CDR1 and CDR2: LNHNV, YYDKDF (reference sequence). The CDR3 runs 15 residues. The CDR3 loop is CATSPLSPGDTEAFF. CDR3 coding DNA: TGTGCCACCAGCCCACTTAGCCCTGGGGACACTGAAGCTTTCTTT. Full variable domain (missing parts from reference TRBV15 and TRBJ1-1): DAMVIQNPRYQVTQFGKPVTLSCSQTLNHNVMYWYQQKSSQAPKLLFHYYDKDFNNEADTPDNFQSRRPNTSFCFLDIRSPGLGDTAMYLCATSPLSPGDTEAFFGQGTRLTVV.

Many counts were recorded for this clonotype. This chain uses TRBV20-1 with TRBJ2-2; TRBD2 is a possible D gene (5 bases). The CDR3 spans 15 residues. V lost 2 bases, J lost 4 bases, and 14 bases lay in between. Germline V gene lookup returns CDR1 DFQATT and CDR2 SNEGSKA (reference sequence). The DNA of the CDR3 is TGCAGTGCTAGACCCAGGACTGGCCTCACCGGGGAGCTGTTTTTT. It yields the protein CSARPRTGLTGELFF.

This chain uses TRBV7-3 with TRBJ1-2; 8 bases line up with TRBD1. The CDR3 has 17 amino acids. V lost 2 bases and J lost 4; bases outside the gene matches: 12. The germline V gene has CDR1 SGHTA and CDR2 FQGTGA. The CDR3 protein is CASSLGPVDRAGYGYTF. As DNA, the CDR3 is TGTGCCAGCAGCTTAGGGCCCGTGGACAGGGCGGGCTATGGCTACACCTTC.

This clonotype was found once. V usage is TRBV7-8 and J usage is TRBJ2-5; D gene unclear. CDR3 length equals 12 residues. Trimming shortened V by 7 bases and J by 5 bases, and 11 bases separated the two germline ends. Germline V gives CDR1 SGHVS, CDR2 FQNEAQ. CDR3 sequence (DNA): TGTGCCAGCACCCTCCTGGCTGAGACCCAGTACTTC. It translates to CASTLLAETQYF.

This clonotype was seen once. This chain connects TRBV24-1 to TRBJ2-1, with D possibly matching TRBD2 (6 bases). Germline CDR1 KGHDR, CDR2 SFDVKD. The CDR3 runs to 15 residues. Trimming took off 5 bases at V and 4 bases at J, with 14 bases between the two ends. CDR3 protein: CATSVRLGGYNEQFF. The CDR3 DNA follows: TGTGCCACCAGTGTTCGGCTAGGAGGGTACAATGAGCAGTTCTTC.

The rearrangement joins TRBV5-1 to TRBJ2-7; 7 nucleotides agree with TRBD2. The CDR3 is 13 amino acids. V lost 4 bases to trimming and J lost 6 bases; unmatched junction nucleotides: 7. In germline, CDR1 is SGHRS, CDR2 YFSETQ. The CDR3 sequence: CASSQGGGREQYF. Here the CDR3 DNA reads TGCGCCAGCAGCCAGGGCGGGGGTCGCGAGCAGTACTTC. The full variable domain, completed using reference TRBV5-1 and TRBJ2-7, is KAGVTQTPRYLIKTRGQQVTLSCSPISGHRSVSWYQQTPGQGLQFLFEYFSETQRNKGNFPGRFSGRQFSNSRSEMNVSTLELGDSALYLCASSQGGGREQYFGPGTRLTVT.

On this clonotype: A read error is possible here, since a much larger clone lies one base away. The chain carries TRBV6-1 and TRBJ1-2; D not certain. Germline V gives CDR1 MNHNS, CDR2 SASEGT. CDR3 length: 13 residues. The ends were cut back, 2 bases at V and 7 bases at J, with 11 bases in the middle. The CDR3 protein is CASSEPAGGGYTF. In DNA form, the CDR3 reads TGTGCCAGCAGTGAACCAGCAGGAGGTGGCTACACCTTC.

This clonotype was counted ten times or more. CDR3 region: CASSLRGNYNEQFF. The DNA of the CDR3 is TGCGCCAGCAGCTTAAGGGGAAATTACAATGAGCAGTTCTTC. The chain links TRBV5-1 to TRBJ2-1, with a tentative D call TRBD1 (5 bases). Germline lookup yields CDR1 SGHRS and CDR2 YFSETQ. Between the trimmed V and J ends, which lost 2 bases and 4 bases, there was a span of 10 bases. This CDR3 has 14 amino acids.

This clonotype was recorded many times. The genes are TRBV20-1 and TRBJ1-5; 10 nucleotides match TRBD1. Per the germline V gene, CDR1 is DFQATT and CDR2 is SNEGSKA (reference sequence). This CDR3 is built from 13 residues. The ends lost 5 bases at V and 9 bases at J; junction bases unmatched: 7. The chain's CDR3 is CSAWDRGGRPQHF. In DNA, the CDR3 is TGCAGTGCTTGGGACAGGGGCGGTCGGCCCCAGCATTTT.